The text below deals with one TCR beta chain. Its antigen is not known. Sequencing used immunoSEQ multiplex PCR; TCRdb keeps in-frame clones, though not all of them. The sample yields around 60,000 clones, 92% seen once. The data were obtained in a study of OX40 agonist ivuxolimab in advanced cancers. Across the study: Patients were roughly 81% male with ages roughly 23 to 79, mean about 65.

Study-level points and caveats: Clonal expansion was among the lowest in partial responders at 0.1-3.0 mg/kg, especially CD8+. The CD4+ and CD8+ T cells in the blood had expanded clonally by week 6 at 0.1 to 3.0 mg/kg.

The length of the CDR3 is 17 residues. With 4 bases clipped from V and 0 bases from J, the junction kept 9 bases outside the gene matches. Germline assignment: CDR1 LGHNA and CDR2 YNFKEQ. The chain combines TRBV4-2 with TRBJ1-3; 7 bases fit TRBD1. The receptor was derived from an adult with an advanced solid tumor such as melanoma, head and neck, liver or kidney cancer. Here the sequenced sample was CD4+ or CD8+ T cells sorted from blood, taken in a trial of the OX40 agonist ivuxolimab. Here the CDR3 reads CASSPRGDSHSGNTIYF. The CDR3 nucleotides are TGTGCCAGCAGCCCTCGGGGGGACAGTCACTCTGGAAACACCATATATTTT.